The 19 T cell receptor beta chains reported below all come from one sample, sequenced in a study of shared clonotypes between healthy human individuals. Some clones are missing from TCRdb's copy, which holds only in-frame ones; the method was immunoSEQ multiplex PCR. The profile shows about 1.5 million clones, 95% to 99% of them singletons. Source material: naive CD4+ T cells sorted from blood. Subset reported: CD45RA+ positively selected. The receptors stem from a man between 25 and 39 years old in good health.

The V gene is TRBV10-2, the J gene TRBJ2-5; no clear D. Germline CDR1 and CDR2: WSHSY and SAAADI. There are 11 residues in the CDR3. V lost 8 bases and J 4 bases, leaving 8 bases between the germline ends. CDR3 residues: CASGAAETQYF. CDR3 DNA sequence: TGCGCCAGCGGAGCCGCAGAGACCCAGTACTTC.

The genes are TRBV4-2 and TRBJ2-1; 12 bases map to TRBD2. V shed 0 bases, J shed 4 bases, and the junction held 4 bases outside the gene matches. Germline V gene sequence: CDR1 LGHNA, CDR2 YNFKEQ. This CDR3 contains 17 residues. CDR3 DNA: TGTGCCAGCAGCCAAGAGACCGGACTAGCGGGGTACAATGAGCAGTTCTTC. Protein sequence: CASSQETGLAGYNEQFF.

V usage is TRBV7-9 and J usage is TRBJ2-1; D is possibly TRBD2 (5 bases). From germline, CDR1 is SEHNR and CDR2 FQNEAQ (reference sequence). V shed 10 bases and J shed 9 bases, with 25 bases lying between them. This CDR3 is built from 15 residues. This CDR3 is CATSQPTATIGEQFF. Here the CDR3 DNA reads TGTGCCACTAGCCAGCCAACCGCCACTATCGGTGAGCAGTTCTTC. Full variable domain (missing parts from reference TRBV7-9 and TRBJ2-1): DTGVSQNPRHKITKRGQNVTFRCDPISEHNRLYWYRQTLGQGPEFLTYFQNEAQLEKSRLLSDRFSAERPKGSFSTLEIQRTEQGDSAMYLCATSQPTATIGEQFFGPGTRLTVL.

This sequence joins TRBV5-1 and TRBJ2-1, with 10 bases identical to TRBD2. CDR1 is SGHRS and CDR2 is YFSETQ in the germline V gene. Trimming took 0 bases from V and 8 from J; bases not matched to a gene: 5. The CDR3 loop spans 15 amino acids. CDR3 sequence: CASSLVLAGADEQFF. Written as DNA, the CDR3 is TGCGCCAGCAGCTTGGTCCTAGCGGGAGCCGATGAGCAGTTCTTC.

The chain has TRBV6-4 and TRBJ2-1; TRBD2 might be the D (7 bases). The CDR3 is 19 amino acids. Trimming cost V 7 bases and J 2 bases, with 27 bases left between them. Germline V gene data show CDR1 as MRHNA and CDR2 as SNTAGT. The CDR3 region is CASINTVGGLAQTYNEQFF. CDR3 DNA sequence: TGTGCCAGCATAAATACGGTGGGGGGGCTAGCCCAAACCTACAATGAGCAGTTCTTC.

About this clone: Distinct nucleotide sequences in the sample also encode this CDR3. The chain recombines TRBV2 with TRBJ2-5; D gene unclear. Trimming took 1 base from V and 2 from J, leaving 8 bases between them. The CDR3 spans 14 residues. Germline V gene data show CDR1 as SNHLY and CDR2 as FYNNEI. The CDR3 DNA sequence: TGTGCCAGCAGTGAAGTATCTAGGCAAGAGACCCAGTACTTC. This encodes CASSEVSRQETQYF.

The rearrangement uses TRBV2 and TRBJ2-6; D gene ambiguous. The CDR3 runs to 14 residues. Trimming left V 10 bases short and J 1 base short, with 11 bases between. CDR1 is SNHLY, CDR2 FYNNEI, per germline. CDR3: CATKAASGANVLTF. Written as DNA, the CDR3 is TGTGCCACCAAAGCCGCGTCTGGGGCCAACGTCCTGACTTTC.

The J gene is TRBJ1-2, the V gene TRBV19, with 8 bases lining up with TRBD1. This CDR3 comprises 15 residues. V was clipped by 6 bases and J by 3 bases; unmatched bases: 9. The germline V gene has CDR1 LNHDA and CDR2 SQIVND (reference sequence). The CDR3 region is CASSKPGQGHYGYTF. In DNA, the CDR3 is TGTGCCAGTAGCAAACCTGGACAGGGCCACTATGGCTACACCTTC.

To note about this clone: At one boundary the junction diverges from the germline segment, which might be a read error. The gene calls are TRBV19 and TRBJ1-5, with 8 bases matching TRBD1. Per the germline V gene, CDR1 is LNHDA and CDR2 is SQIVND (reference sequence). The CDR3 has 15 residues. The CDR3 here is CASSLDRGSNQPQHF. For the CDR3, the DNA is TGTGCCAGTAGTTTAGACAGGGGAAGCAATCAGCCCCAGCATTTT.

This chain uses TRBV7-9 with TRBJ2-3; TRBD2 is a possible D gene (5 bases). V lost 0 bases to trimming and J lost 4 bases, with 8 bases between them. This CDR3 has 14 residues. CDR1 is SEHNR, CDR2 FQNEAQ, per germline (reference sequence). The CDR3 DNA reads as TGTGCCAGCAGCTTAGCGGGAGAGGCAGATACGCAGTATTTT. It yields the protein CASSLAGEADTQYF.

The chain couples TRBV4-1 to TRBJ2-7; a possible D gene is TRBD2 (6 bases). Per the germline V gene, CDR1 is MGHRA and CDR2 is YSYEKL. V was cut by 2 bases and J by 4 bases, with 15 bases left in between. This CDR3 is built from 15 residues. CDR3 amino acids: CASSQTGAFDYEQYF. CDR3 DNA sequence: TGCGCCAGCAGCCAAACGGGAGCCTTCGATTACGAGCAGTACTTC.

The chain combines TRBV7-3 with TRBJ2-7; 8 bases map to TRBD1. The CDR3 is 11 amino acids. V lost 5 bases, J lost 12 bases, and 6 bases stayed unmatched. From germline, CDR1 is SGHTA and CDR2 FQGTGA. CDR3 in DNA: TGTGCCAGCAGCGCGACAGGGGTGTGGTACTTC. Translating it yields CASSATGVWYF.

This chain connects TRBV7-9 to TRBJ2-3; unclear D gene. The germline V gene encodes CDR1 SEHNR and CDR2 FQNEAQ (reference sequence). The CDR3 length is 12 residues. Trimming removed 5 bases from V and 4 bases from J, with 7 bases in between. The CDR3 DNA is TGTGCCAGCAGCCCACGAGCAGATACGCAGTATTTT. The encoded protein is CASSPRADTQYF. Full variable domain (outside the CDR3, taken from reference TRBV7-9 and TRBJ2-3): DTGVSQNPRHKITKRGQNVTFRCDPISEHNRLYWYRQTLGQGPEFLTYFQNEAQLEKSRLLSDRFSAERPKGSFSTLEIQRTEQGDSAMYLCASSPRADTQYFGPGTRLTVL.

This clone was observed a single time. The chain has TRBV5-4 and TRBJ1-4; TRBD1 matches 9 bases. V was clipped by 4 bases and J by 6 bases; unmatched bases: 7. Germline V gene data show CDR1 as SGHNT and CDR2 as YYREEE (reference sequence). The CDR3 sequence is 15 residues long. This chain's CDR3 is CASSLGDRVDEKLFF. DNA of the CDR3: TGTGCCAGCAGCCTAGGGGACAGGGTCGATGAAAAACTGTTTTTT.

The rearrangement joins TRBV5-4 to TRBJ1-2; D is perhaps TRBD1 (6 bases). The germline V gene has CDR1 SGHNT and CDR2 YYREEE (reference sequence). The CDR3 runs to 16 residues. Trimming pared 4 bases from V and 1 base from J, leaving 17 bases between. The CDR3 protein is CASSPRTASLNYGYTF. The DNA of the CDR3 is TGTGCCAGCAGCCCCCGGACAGCTTCGCTTAACTATGGCTACACCTTC.

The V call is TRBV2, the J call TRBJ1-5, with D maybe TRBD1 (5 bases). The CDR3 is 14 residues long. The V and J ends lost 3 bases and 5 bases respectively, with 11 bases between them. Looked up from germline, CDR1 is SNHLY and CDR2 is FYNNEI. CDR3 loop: CASSDRVIDQPQHF. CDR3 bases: TGTGCCAGCAGTGACAGGGTTATTGATCAGCCCCAGCATTTT. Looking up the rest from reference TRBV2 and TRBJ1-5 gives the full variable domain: EPEVTQTPSHQVTQMGQEVILRCVPISNHLYFYWYRQILGQKVEFLVSFYNNEISEKSEIFDDQFSVERPDGSNFTLKIRSTKLEDSAMYFCASSDRVIDQPQHFGDGTRLSIL.

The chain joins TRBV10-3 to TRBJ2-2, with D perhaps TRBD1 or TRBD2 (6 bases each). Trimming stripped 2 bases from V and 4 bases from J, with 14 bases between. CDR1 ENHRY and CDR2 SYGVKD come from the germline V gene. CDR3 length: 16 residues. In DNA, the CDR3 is TGTGCCATCAGTGAGACCGACAGGCGGGGCACCGGGGAGCTGTTTTTT. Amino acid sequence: CAISETDRRGTGELFF.

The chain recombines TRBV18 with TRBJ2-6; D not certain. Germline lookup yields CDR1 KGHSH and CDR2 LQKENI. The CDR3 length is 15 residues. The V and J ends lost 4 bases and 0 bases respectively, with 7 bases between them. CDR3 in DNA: TGTGCCAGCTCACTACAGAGCTCTGGGGCCAACGTCCTGACTTTC. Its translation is CASSLQSSGANVLTF.

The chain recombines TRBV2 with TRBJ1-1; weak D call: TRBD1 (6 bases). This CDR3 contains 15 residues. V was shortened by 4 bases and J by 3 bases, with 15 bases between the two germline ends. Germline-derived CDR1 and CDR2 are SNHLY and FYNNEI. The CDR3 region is CASSAKRGGDTEAFF. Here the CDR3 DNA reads TGTGCCAGCAGTGCGAAGAGAGGGGGGGACACTGAAGCTTTCTTT.